The rows below give T cell receptor beta chains drawn from one sample of a study of blood T cell repertoires in COVID-19. The assay was immunoSEQ multiplex PCR, and TCRdb's table has in-frame clones only and misses some. The sample shows just under 65,000 clones, about three quarters of them seen only once. The sequencing input was peripheral blood. The receptors shown here come from a human donor in a cohort sampled during active COVID-19. CDR3s include the opening cysteine and the closing phenylalanine or tryptophan.

TRBV28	TRBJ1-4	CASSSGGPNEKLFF
TRBV12-3/TRBV12-4	TRBJ1-4	CASSSVVNEKLFF
TRBV5-1	TRBJ2-7	CASSFGSYYEQYF
TRBV2	TRBJ2-1	CASSVSSGGYNEQFF
TRBV7-2	TRBJ2-7	CASSMPGQGAEQYF
TRBV19	TRBJ1-4	CASSANRERNEKLFF
TRBV9	TRBJ2-3	CASSVDASGGAADTQYF
TRBV7-2	TRBJ1-5	CASSQDSNQPQHF
TRBV28	TRBJ2-2	CASSGGGTATGELFF
TRBV6-5	TRBJ2-5	CASLQRGGLAETQYF
TRBV11-2	TRBJ2-5	CASSLEGRGQETQYF
TRBV4-3	TRBJ2-7	CASSQDVESARREQYF
TRBV19	TRBJ1-2	CASSPKPETGKHGYTF
TRBV7-7	TRBJ2-1	CASSLDFGLAEYNEQFF
TRBV29-1	TRBJ2-3	CSVVGLAGGGTDTQYF
TRBV4-2	TRBJ2-1	CASSPGLLAGGLKQFF
TRBV7-2	TRBJ1-1	CASSLITEAFF